This entry features one TCR beta chain sequence. The authors ran the immunoSEQ assay, v3.0, at survey level. Assay used: immunoSEQ multiplex PCR; TCRdb lists only in-frame clones, some missing. The table lists tens of thousands of clones, roughly 82% of them singletons. The data derive from a study of long-term antiretroviral therapy in people with HIV. The CDR3 covers 15 residues. Germline V gene sequence: CDR1 LNHNV, CDR2 YYDKDF (reference sequence). V was clipped by 3 bases and J by 7 bases; unmatched bases: 5. The J gene is TRBJ2-3, the V gene TRBV15, with 12 bases that match TRBD2. The specimen comprised unsorted PBMCs, sampled 0.3 years after starting antiretroviral therapy. The sequence was collected from a man aged 18 to 35 with HIV. The CDR3 DNA sequence: TGTGCCACCAGCAGGAGACTAGCGGGAGCAAATACGCAGTATTTT. Its protein is CATSRRLAGANTQYF.